These 23 T cell receptor beta chains were all obtained from the same sample, sequenced in a study of blood T cell repertoires in COVID-19. The assay was immunoSEQ multiplex PCR, and TCRdb's table has in-frame clones only and misses some. The sample has approximately 230,000 clones; 70% to 85% are singletons. The sample taken for sequencing was PBMCs or T cells enriched from blood (not recorded which). The source is a man aged 35-49 years who had recovered from COVID-19.

This sequence joins TRBV6-2 or TRBV6-3 and TRBJ1-2; the match to TRBD1 covers 7 bases. Per the germline V gene, CDR1 is MNHEY and CDR2 is SVGEGT. J gave up 3 bases and V 2 bases, and 3 bases lay outside the gene matches. This CDR3 is 14 amino acids long. CDR3: CASSYGGQDYGYTF. The CDR3 bases are TGTGCCAGCAGTTACGGAGGACAGGACTATGGCTACACCTTC.

The CDR3 DNA reads TGCAGTGCTAGTCTGTCATCAGAAAACAATGAGCAGTTCTTC. Translating gives CSASLSSENNEQFF. The rearrangement links TRBV20-1 to TRBJ2-1; no firm D call. The CDR3 loop spans 14 amino acids. Per the germline V gene, CDR1 is DFQATT and CDR2 is SNEGSKA (reference sequence). The ends were cut back, 3 bases at V and 5 bases at J, with 14 bases in the middle.

CDR3 region: CASSSPGVGTQYF. The CDR3, as DNA: TGTGCCAGCAGTTCCCCCGGGGTTGGTACGCAGTATTTT. The chain recombines TRBV6-5 with TRBJ2-3; weak D call: TRBD2 (5 bases). V was pared by 4 bases and J by 8 bases, with 13 bases between. CDR1 is MNHEY, CDR2 SVGAGI, per germline. The CDR3 contains 13 residues.

The chain uses TRBV11-1 and TRBJ1-2; a weak D match, TRBD1 (6 bases). The germline CDR1 and CDR2 sequences are SGHAT and FQDESV (reference sequence). The CDR3 is made up of 13 amino acids. Deletions cut 5 bases from V and 10 bases from J, with 17 bases between. In DNA form, the CDR3 reads TGTGCCAGCAGCCATCGGGACACTCGAGACTACACCTTC. Translation: CASSHRDTRDYTF.

V gene TRBV28 combines with J gene TRBJ1-1; no clear D gene. Trimming shortened V by 3 bases and J by 1 base, and 6 bases separated the two germline ends. The CDR3 has 13 amino acids. Germline values: CDR1 MDHEN, CDR2 SYDVKM. The CDR3 protein is CASSFLRNTEAFF. The CDR3 region has the DNA TGTGCCAGCAGTTTTCTCAGGAACACTGAAGCTTTCTTT.

The chain couples TRBV5-1 to TRBJ2-5; a possible D gene is TRBD2 (7 bases). The germline V and J ends were trimmed by 7 bases and 4 bases, with 17 bases remaining between them. The germline CDR1 and CDR2 sequences are SGHRS and YFSETQ. This CDR3 has 14 amino acids. CDR3 sequence reads: CASSAGGRGETQYF. The CDR3 bases are TGCGCCAGCTCCGCCGGGGGGCGCGGAGAGACCCAGTACTTC.

V gene TRBV10-3 combines with J gene TRBJ1-1, with 8 bases identical to TRBD1. The germline V gene encodes CDR1 ENHRY and CDR2 SYGVKD. Trimming at V came to 10 bases and at J to 7 bases, leaving 8 bases not matched to a gene. This CDR3 region has 12 residues. The CDR3 sequence is CATRQGRDEAFF. CDR3 coding DNA: TGTGCCACCCGACAGGGGCGGGATGAAGCTTTCTTT.

This chain links TRBV5-5 with TRBJ1-6; unclear D gene. Looked up from germline, CDR1 is SGHKS and CDR2 is YYEKEE (reference sequence). The CDR3 spans 15 residues. V was pared by 1 base and J by 0 bases, with 5 bases between. This chain's CDR3 is CASSLRGSYNSPLHF. DNA of the CDR3: TGTGCCAGCAGCTTGCGCGGCTCCTATAATTCACCCCTCCACTTT.

The DNA for the CDR3 is TGCGCCAGCAGCTTGGGTGGGACAGGGGATCGACTGCAGTATTTT. This translates into CASSLGGTGDRLQYF. V is TRBV5-1 and J is TRBJ2-3, with TRBD1 identical over 10 bases. Germline values: CDR1 SGHRS, CDR2 YFSETQ. The CDR3 has 15 amino acids. J lost 11 bases, V lost 0 bases, and 9 bases had no gene match. The entire variable domain, with the rest obtained from reference TRBV5-1 and TRBJ2-3, is as follows: KAGVTQTPRYLIKTRGQQVTLSCSPISGHRSVSWYQQTPGQGLQFLFEYFSETQRNKGNFPGRFSGRQFSNSRSEMNVSTLELGDSALYLCASSLGGTGDRLQYFGPGTRLTVL.

The V call is TRBV2, the J call TRBJ1-5; D is uncertain. Trimming took off 6 bases at V and 0 bases at J, with 9 bases between the two ends. Germline V CDR1 and CDR2: SNHLY, FYNNEI. The length of the CDR3 is 14 residues. CDR3: CASRRENSNQPQHF. Here the CDR3 DNA reads TGTGCCAGCAGGAGAGAAAATAGCAATCAGCCCCAGCATTTT. Supplemented by reference TRBV2 and TRBJ1-5, the full variable domain reads EPEVTQTPSHQVTQMGQEVILRCVPISNHLYFYWYRQILGQKVEFLVSFYNNEISEKSEIFDDQFSVERPDGSNFTLKIRSTKLEDSAMYFCASRRENSNQPQHFGDGTRLSIL.

This chain joins TRBV11-2 and TRBJ2-1; D is possibly TRBD2 (5 bases). From germline, CDR1 is SGHAT and CDR2 FQNNGV. The CDR3 contains 13 residues. V gave up 1 base and J gave up 10 bases, with 11 bases separating them. The CDR3, as DNA: TGTGCCAGCAGCTTAGTGCTACGGGGAGAGCAGTTCTTC. It is translated as CASSLVLRGEQFF.

J is TRBJ2-5 and V is TRBV12-3 or TRBV12-4; tentative D call: TRBD2 (5 bases). V was pared by 2 bases and J by 7 bases, with 11 bases between. This CDR3 is 13 amino acids long. The CDR3 nucleotides read TGTGCCAGCAGTTTAAGTGGCCGGGGGACCCAGTACTTC. Protein product: CASSLSGRGTQYF.

The gene calls are TRBV7-2 and TRBJ1-4; 7 nucleotides match TRBD1. V trimming: 4 bases; J trimming: 7 bases; junction bases outside the gene matches: 15. The length of the CDR3 is 17 residues. Germline CDR1 SGHTA, CDR2 FQGNSA. CDR3 nucleotides: TGTGCCAGCAGCTCGCGAATCCGGTGGGACAGACCTGAAAAACTGTTTTTT. It codes for CASSSRIRWDRPEKLFF.

The chain is built from TRBV2 and TRBJ1-2; TRBD1 matches at 7 bases. The germline V gene encodes CDR1 SNHLY and CDR2 FYNNEI. This CDR3 has 13 amino acids. With 3 bases clipped from V and 8 bases from J, the junction kept 6 bases outside the gene matches. In DNA, the CDR3 is TGTGCCAGCAGTGAGAGGACAGGCGGCGGCTACACCTTC. This sequence encodes CASSERTGGGYTF.

This clone was recorded many times. CDR3 protein: CASSLARREQYF. In DNA form, the CDR3 reads TGTGCCAGCAGTTTAGCCAGGCGCGAGCAGTACTTC. The gene calls are TRBV28 and TRBJ2-7; D is undetermined. There are 12 residues in the CDR3. V lost 2 bases and J lost 6, with 8 bases in between. Germline CDR1 reads MDHEN; CDR2 reads SYDVKM.

This chain links TRBV2 with TRBJ1-1; D is unresolved. V lost 5 bases to trimming and J lost 5 bases, with 12 bases between them. Germline-derived CDR1 and CDR2 are SNHLY and FYNNEI. CDR3 length: 13 residues. CDR3 region: CASSLELQTEAFF. The CDR3 coding sequence is TGTGCCAGCAGTCTAGAGTTACAAACTGAAGCTTTCTTT.

About this clone: This specimen includes other DNA sequences encoding the same CDR3. The chain couples TRBV5-1 to TRBJ2-7; 7 positions agree with TRBD1. CDR1 is SGHRS, CDR2 YFSETQ, per germline. CDR3 length equals 14 residues. The V segment lost 4 bases and the J segment 0 bases; nucleotides outside the gene matches: 4. The CDR3 DNA reads TGCGCCAGCAGCCTACAGGGGACCTCCTACGAGCAGTACTTC. Protein sequence: CASSLQGTSYEQYF.

On this clone itself: An end of the junction differs from the germline gene, which may be a read error. The chain joins TRBV19 to TRBJ2-6; the D is unclear. The CDR3 sequence is 11 residues long. The germline V gene has CDR1 LNHDA and CDR2 SQIVND (reference sequence). The CDR3 nucleotides are TGCTACCCTTCTGGGGCCAACGTCCTGACTTTC. It specifies CYPSGANVLTF.

This clone was observed a few times. The V and J genes are TRBV28 and TRBJ1-4, with 9 bases matching TRBD1. The CDR3 is 16 amino acids. Trimming cost V 7 bases and J 3 bases; bases outside gene matches: 9. The germline V gene encodes CDR1 MDHEN and CDR2 SYDVKM. The CDR3 DNA is TGTGCCAGCACTAGGACAGGGGCCGAAGCTAATGAAAAACTGTTTTTT. It is translated as CASTRTGAEANEKLFF.

This clone was counted once. The chain couples TRBV6-5 to TRBJ2-1; tentative D call: TRBD2 (6 bases). The V and J ends lost 4 bases and 3 bases respectively, with 16 bases between them. CDR3 size: 16 residues. Germline lookup yields CDR1 MNHEY and CDR2 SVGAGI. CDR3 DNA: TGTGCCAGCAGTTGGATGAGCGGGTCCGACTACAATGAGCAGTTCTTC. Protein: CASSWMSGSDYNEQFF.

The chain joins TRBV9 to TRBJ1-2, with D unresolved. Germline CDR1 and CDR2: SGDLS and YYNGEE. V shed 0 bases and J shed 8 bases, with 14 bases lying between them. The CDR3 spans 14 residues. Written as DNA, the CDR3 is TGTGCCAGCAGCGTAGGCCCCAGCGGGTACGGCTACACCTTC. Translating it yields CASSVGPSGYGYTF.

V and J are TRBV28 and TRBJ2-7, with 10 nucleotides matching TRBD2. V lost 6 bases to trimming and J lost 3 bases; unmatched junction nucleotides: 8. In germline, CDR1 is MDHEN, CDR2 SYDVKM. The CDR3 is 15 residues long. CDR3 in DNA: TGTGCCAGCAGCCCCGTTTCTAGCGGGAGCTACGAGCAGTACTTC. Residues: CASSPVSSGSYEQYF.

Only a few counts were recorded for this clone. This specimen includes other DNA sequences encoding the same CDR3. The chain is built from TRBV6-5 and TRBJ1-1, with D uncertain. Germline V lookup: CDR1 MNHEY, CDR2 SVGAGI. The CDR3 totals 13 residues. Trimming pared 2 bases from V and 5 bases from J, leaving 9 bases between. CDR3 DNA sequence: TGTGCCAGCAGTTACCAGACTGGGACTGAAGCTTTCTTT. Translation: CASSYQTGTEAFF.